The entry below describes one T cell receptor beta chain. Its antigen is not known. This sample was taken from a study of T cells after yellow fever vaccination. Overall study: In the case of low-cell-number fractions, SMART-Seq v4 Ultra Low Input was used for preparation. General study points: Clonotypes found in both CD4 and CD8 compartments made up a small share. Post-booster repertoires contained most primary-vaccination clones again (roughly 97% CD4, 88% CD8).

The V gene lost 7 bases and the J gene lost 0 bases, with 10 bases spanning the gap. This CDR3 spans 13 amino acids. Germline CDR1 SGHNT, CDR2 YYREEE (reference sequence). Researchers made TCR cDNA using 5'RACE template switching, and this step added a universal primer site and UMIs. From the 5' RACE reads, TCRdb called clonotypes with MiXCR, one entry per CDR3 protein. The profile shows 550,000 or so distinct CDR3 sequences, 15% to 20% of them singletons. V gene TRBV5-4 combines with J gene TRBJ1-1; D gene uncertain. The clonotype was recovered from a man younger than 45 who received the YFV17D yellow fever vaccine. Sequenced here: PBMCs, sampled 15 days after the yellow fever booster vaccination. The CDR3 DNA reads as TGTGCCAGCGGAGCGCCGATGAACACTGAAGCTTTCTTT. It yields the protein CASGAPMNTEAFF. Using reference TRBV5-4 and TRBJ1-1 for the parts outside the CDR3, the full variable domain is ETGVTQSPTHLIKTRGQQVTLRCSSQSGHNTVSWYQQALGQGPQFIFQYYREEENGRGNFPPRFSGLQFPNYSSELNVNALELDDSALYLCASGAPMNTEAFFGQGTRLTVV.